These 3 T cell receptor beta chains were all obtained from the same sample, sequenced in a study of T cell repertoires in cytomegalovirus infection. In TCRdb, the reads were re-called with MiXCR into one record per CDR3 protein. The repertoire holds 740,000 or so distinct CDR3 sequences, with 35% to 45% as singletons. Source material: PBMCs. These receptors originate from a human donor in good health (CMV status not recorded). Some clones in this sample may be carry-over from other donors' samples.

The V and J genes are TRBV28 and TRBJ2-7, with D perhaps matching TRBD1 or TRBD2 (7 bases each). CDR1 MDHEN and CDR2 SYDVKM come from the germline V gene. Trimming left V 8 bases short and J 4 bases short, with 9 bases between. The length of the CDR3 is 11 residues. CDR3 sequence reads: CASQGGYEQYF. DNA of the CDR3: TGTGCCAGCCAGGGGGGGTACGAGCAGTACTTC.

The chain links TRBV12-3 or TRBV12-4 to TRBJ1-1; no reliable D call. The CDR3 consists of 13 residues. Trimming took 10 bases from V and 5 from J, leaving 17 bases between them. CDR3 DNA: TGTGCCATCAAAGACCCCTTGGGGACTGAAGCTTTCTTT. Residues: CAIKDPLGTEAFF.

Many counts were recorded for this clonotype. V is TRBV7-2 and J is TRBJ1-6; 9 bases align to TRBD1. V shed 0 bases and J 8 bases; nucleotides not matched to a gene: 5. CDR3 length equals 16 residues. Per germline, CDR1 SGHTA and CDR2 FQGNSA. CDR3 DNA: TGTGCCAGCAGCTTAGCGGGACAGGGCCCCTATTCACCCCTCCACTTT. This translates into CASSLAGQGPYSPLHF.